This T cell receptor (beta chain) was sequenced for a study of radiotherapy plus CTLA-4 blockade in lung cancer. Produced via immunoSEQ multiplex PCR; TCRdb's table is partial and in-frame only. Of about 90,000 clones in the sample, about two thirds are singletons; the top ten hold 11% to 15%. With 3 bases clipped from V and 2 bases from J, the junction kept 4 bases outside the gene matches. Per the germline V gene, CDR1 is SEHNR and CDR2 is FQNEAQ (reference sequence). This CDR3 region has 15 residues. The TCR comes from a human donor with non-small cell lung cancer that progressed on radiotherapy plus ipilimumab. The chain uses TRBV7-9 and TRBJ2-1; 7 bases map to TRBD2. The sample here was peripheral blood, taken from a patient treated with radiotherapy plus ipilimumab. CDR3 loop: CASSFRAGTYNEQFF. The CDR3 bases are TGTGCCAGCAGCTTTAGAGCGGGGACCTACAATGAGCAGTTCTTC. Full variable domain (rest looked up from reference TRBV7-9 and TRBJ2-1): DTGVSQNPRHKITKRGQNVTFRCDPISEHNRLYWYRQTLGQGPEFLTYFQNEAQLEKSRLLSDRFSAERPKGSFSTLEIQRTEQGDSAMYLCASSFRAGTYNEQFFGPGTRLTVL.